This is a list of T cell receptor beta chains from one sample in a study of T cell responses to AZD1222 COVID-19 vaccine. The repertoire was sequenced with immunoSEQ multiplex PCR; TCRdb's copy has only in-frame clones and lacks some. Seen here are 110,000 or so clones, about nine tenths observed once, and the top ten hold less than 4%. The sequences come from peripheral blood, collected on day 0 of MenACWY control vaccination. These receptors originate from an adult in good health. Each CDR3 is given with its conserved first and last residue. The order of the fields is clone size, V gene, J gene, CDR3 length, D gene, CDR3 protein, CDR3 DNA. A D gene is named only where the DNA matches it firmly. Size is stated for part of the rows, as once, few or many counts, or as a class when the clone is expanded.

clone_size: NA
v_call: TRBV28
j_call: TRBJ1-6
cdr3_length: 12
d_call: NA
cdr3_aa: CASSPPTSPLHF
cdr3_nt: TGTGCCAGCAGTCCCCCCACTTCACCCCTCCACTTT

clone_size: NA
v_call: TRBV19
j_call: TRBJ1-2
cdr3_length: 13
d_call: NA
cdr3_aa: CASSIFGDYGYTF
cdr3_nt: TGTGCCAGTAGTATCTTCGGGGACTATGGCTACACCTTC

clone_size: NA
v_call: TRBV9
j_call: TRBJ1-1
cdr3_length: 14
d_call: NA
cdr3_aa: CASSVSGVSTEAFF
cdr3_nt: TGTGCCAGCAGCGTCTCAGGGGTTAGCACTGAAGCTTTCTTT

clone_size: NA
v_call: TRBV28
j_call: TRBJ1-2
cdr3_length: 12
d_call: NA
cdr3_aa: CASSLPGGGYTF
cdr3_nt: TGTGCCAGCAGTTTACCCGGGGGTGGCTACACCTTC

clone_size: few
v_call: TRBV30
j_call: TRBJ2-1
cdr3_length: 13
d_call: TRBD2
cdr3_aa: CAWSTQAGNEQFF
cdr3_nt: TGTGCCTGGAGTACCCAAGCGGGGAATGAGCAGTTCTTC

clone_size: NA
v_call: TRBV7-3
j_call: TRBJ2-1
cdr3_length: 14
d_call: NA
cdr3_aa: CASSLSQGSNEQFF
cdr3_nt: TGTGCCAGCAGCTTATCCCAGGGTTCGAATGAGCAGTTCTTC

clone_size: NA
v_call: TRBV4-3
j_call: TRBJ2-2
cdr3_length: 20
d_call: TRBD2
cdr3_aa: CASSQRVRGLAGQNTGELFF
cdr3_nt: TGCGCCAGCAGCCAAAGGGTCCGGGGACTAGCGGGCCAGAACACCGGGGAGCTGTTTTTT

clone_size: NA
v_call: TRBV2
j_call: TRBJ1-1
cdr3_length: 15
d_call: NA
cdr3_aa: CASSPRGPANTEAFF
cdr3_nt: TGTGCCAGCAGTCCTCGGGGACCGGCTAACACTGAAGCTTTCTTT

clone_size: once
v_call: TRBV19
j_call: TRBJ2-3
cdr3_length: 14
d_call: NA
cdr3_aa: CASSASRSTDTQYF
cdr3_nt: TGTGCCAGTAGTGCCAGCCGGAGCACAGATACGCAGTATTTT

clone_size: NA
v_call: TRBV6-5
j_call: TRBJ1-1
cdr3_length: 14
d_call: NA
cdr3_aa: CASSYAPGDTEAFF
cdr3_nt: TGTGCCAGCAGTTACGCTCCCGGGGACACTGAAGCTTTCTTT

clone_size: few
v_call: TRBV15
j_call: TRBJ2-5
cdr3_length: 13
d_call: NA
cdr3_aa: CATSRGGAETQYF
cdr3_nt: TGTGCCACCAGCAGGGGGGGGGCCGAGACCCAGTACTTC

clone_size: NA
v_call: TRBV27
j_call: TRBJ2-7
cdr3_length: 16
d_call: TRBD1
cdr3_aa: CASSLSPGQGHYEQYF
cdr3_nt: TGTGCCAGCAGTTTATCTCCGGGACAGGGGCATTACGAGCAGTACTTC

clone_size: NA
v_call: TRBV19
j_call: TRBJ1-1
cdr3_length: 11
d_call: NA
cdr3_aa: CASLQETEAFF
cdr3_nt: TGTGCCAGTTTACAGGAAACTGAAGCTTTCTTT

clone_size: NA
v_call: TRBV5-1
j_call: TRBJ2-2
cdr3_length: 14
d_call: NA
cdr3_aa: CASRPAANTGELFF
cdr3_nt: TGCGCCAGCAGGCCGGCAGCGAACACCGGGGAGCTGTTTTTT

clone_size: once
v_call: TRBV5-1
j_call: TRBJ1-1
cdr3_length: 14
d_call: NA
cdr3_aa: CASSNGAQDTEAFF
cdr3_nt: TGCGCCAGCAGCAACGGGGCTCAGGACACTGAAGCTTTCTTT

clone_size: NA
v_call: TRBV11-3
j_call: TRBJ2-7
cdr3_length: 15
d_call: NA
cdr3_aa: CASTPPRGFSYEQYF
cdr3_nt: TGTGCCAGCACCCCGCCGAGGGGCTTCTCCTACGAGCAGTACTTC